Given below is one T cell receptor (beta chain) in context. This sample was taken from a study of blood T cell repertoires in COVID-19. About the study: There were acute and convalescent COVID-19 samples, and they came from the United States, Italy and Spain. T cells, B-cell-depleted T cells, or PBMCs supplied cDNA or gDNA.

How the authors handled the data: Amplifying reference gene primers gave estimates of nucleated cell counts. Here immunoSEQ multiplex PCR was the method, and the copy in TCRdb shows in-frame clones only, minus some. The V and J calls and clone size were taken over from that table, and D and trimming were inferred from the DNA. The sample shows over 250,000 clones, 70% to 80% of them seen only once. The clonotype was recovered from a woman at least 80 years old with acute or convalescent COVID-19. Sequencing was done on a sample of peripheral blood.

CDR3 coding DNA: TGTGCCAGCAGTTCCCAGGACTATGGCTACACCTTC. It translates to CASSSQDYGYTF. The rearrangement joins TRBV6-6 to TRBJ1-2; D not certain. Germline V CDR1 and CDR2: MNHNY, SVGAGI (reference sequence). V lost 4 bases to trimming and J lost 3 bases, with 6 bases between them. The CDR3 contains 12 residues.